This T cell receptor beta chain stems from a study of shared clonotypes between healthy human individuals. Study-wide background: The study used three CD4 naive, three CD4 memory, two CD8 naive and one CD8 memory plate per donor.

This clone was recorded only once. The naive CD8 subset, CD45RO-negative cells positively selected for CCR7, excluded terminally differentiated effector memory CD45RA+ cells. V gave up 6 bases and J gave up 1 base, with 13 bases separating them. This CDR3 has 14 amino acids. Germline loops: CDR1 SGHDT, CDR2 YYEEEE. Only in-frame clones appear in the TCRdb table, and some are missing; sequencing was by immunoSEQ multiplex PCR. The sample lists over 2 million clones, over 85% occurring once. The receptor's source is a young man in good health. The sequencing sample was made of naive CD8+ T cells sorted from blood. J is TRBJ2-5 and V is TRBV5-6, with D uncertain. CDR3 sequence: CASTPGGFQETQYF. The CDR3 coding sequence is TGTGCCAGCACCCCAGGCGGTTTCCAAGAGACCCAGTACTTC.